The 11 T cell receptor beta chains listed next were all sequenced from one sample in a study of blood T cells in healthy people across ages. The second PCR ran about 6 to 11 cycles with a sample-barcoded 5' primer and J-beta primers. TCRdb passed the 5' RACE reads through MiXCR, listing each CDR3 protein once. The table has around 1,800,000 distinct CDR3 sequences, 30% to 40% seen once. The specimen sequenced was blood. These receptors were taken from a human donor in good health.

The rearrangement joins TRBV12-3 or TRBV12-4 to TRBJ1-5, with D uncertain. V lost 2 bases and J lost 6, with 17 bases in between. This CDR3 comprises 16 residues. The CDR3 region has the DNA TGTGCCAGCAGTTTAAAGTGGCCTGGAGCGGGTCAGCCCCAGCATTTT. It specifies CASSLKWPGAGQPQHF.

The chain recombines TRBV13 with TRBJ2-4; D call uncertain. V lost 6 bases to trimming and J lost 0 bases, with 15 bases between them. Germline CDR1 is PRHDT and CDR2 is FYEKMQ (reference sequence). The CDR3 has 16 amino acids. DNA for the CDR3: TGTGCCAGCAGACCGAGCGCCCAGCTAGCCAAAAACATTCAGTACTTC. It translates to CASRPSAQLAKNIQYF.

The chain uses TRBV20-1 and TRBJ2-1, with 11 bases lining up with TRBD2. Germline V gene data show CDR1 as DFQATT and CDR2 as SNEGSKA (reference sequence). CDR3 size: 16 residues. Losses at the gene ends were 5 bases for V and 6 bases for J; bases not matched to a gene: 12. The CDR3 sequence is CSARFPTSGGGNEQFF. CDR3 in DNA: TGCAGTGCTCGCTTCCCTACTAGCGGGGGTGGCAATGAGCAGTTCTTC.

This clonotype was counted many times. CDR3 DNA sequence: TGTGCCAGCAGTTACGACAGGGGTGTCGTCGAGCAGTACTTC. It yields the protein CASSYDRGVVEQYF. This rearrangement joins TRBV6-2 or TRBV6-3 to TRBJ2-7; TRBD1 matches 8 bases. J was trimmed by 6 bases and V by 2 bases; bases with no gene match: 6. CDR1 is MNHEY and CDR2 is SVGEGT in the germline V gene. The CDR3 sequence is 14 residues long.

The chain carries TRBV4-3 and TRBJ1-1, with TRBD1 identical over 9 bases. V lost 0 bases, J lost 1 base, and 12 bases stayed unmatched. There are 19 residues in the CDR3. CDR1 and CDR2 from the germline V gene are LGHNA and YSLEER. The CDR3 DNA follows: TGCGCCAGCAGCCAAGATGAACAGGGGGCGCCCCGTAAGAACACTGAAGCTTTCTTT. Encoded protein: CASSQDEQGAPRKNTEAFF.

This clonotype was observed at least ten times. V gene TRBV20-1 combines with J gene TRBJ2-3, with 8 bases matching TRBD2. With 6 bases clipped from V and 6 bases from J, the junction kept 11 bases outside the gene matches. The CDR3 runs to 14 residues. Per germline, CDR1 DFQATT and CDR2 SNEGSKA (reference sequence). CDR3 amino acids: CSAHGGAGVDTQYF. The DNA for the CDR3 is TGCAGTGCCCACGGGGGGGCGGGTGTGGATACGCAGTATTTT.

The sample holds a few counts of this clonotype. The chain is built from TRBV7-8 and TRBJ2-3; TRBD2 matches 9 bases. CDR1 is SGHVS, CDR2 FQNEAQ, per germline. V lost 1 base to trimming and J lost 1 base; unmatched junction nucleotides: 12. The length of the CDR3 is 19 residues. The chain's CDR3 is CASSLEGAGGHYGTDTQYF. Here the CDR3 DNA reads TGTGCCAGCAGCTTAGAAGGCGCGGGGGGGCATTATGGCACAGATACGCAGTATTTT. The full variable domain, in which reference TRBV7-8 and TRBJ2-3 provide the parts outside the CDR3, is GAGVSQSPRYKVAKRGQDVALRCDPISGHVSLFWYQQALGQGPEFLTYFQNEAQLDKSGLPSDRFFAERPEGSVSTLKIQRTQQEDSAVYLCASSLEGAGGHYGTDTQYFGPGTRLTVL.

This clonotype has a single count. V usage is TRBV15 and J usage is TRBJ2-4, with D possibly being TRBD1 or TRBD2 (5 bases each). The germline V gene encodes CDR1 LNHNV and CDR2 YYDKDF (reference sequence). V was shortened by 5 bases and J by 0 bases, with 14 bases between the two germline ends. The CDR3 totals 16 residues. The CDR3 region is CATSRWGRLAKNIQYF. CDR3 in DNA: TGTGCCACCAGCCGTTGGGGACGGTTAGCCAAAAACATTCAGTACTTC.

Points on this clonotype: One end of the junction is discordant with germline, which a read error may explain. In DNA, the CDR3 is TGCAGTGTTGCGGGGTCCAAAAACATTCGGTACTTC. Translated: CSVAGSKNIRYF. The genes are TRBV20-1 and TRBJ2-4, with D perhaps TRBD2 (6 bases). The CDR3 is 12 residues long. Germline values: CDR1 DFQATT, CDR2 SNEGSKA (reference sequence).

The genes are TRBV3-1 and TRBJ2-4; 12 bases map to TRBD1. The J call may be incorrect, as the DNA end agrees better with TRBJ2-7. Germline V gives CDR1 LGHDT, CDR2 YNNKEL (reference sequence). There are 16 residues in the CDR3. CDR3 residues: CASSQRPGQGAYEQYF. In DNA, the CDR3 is TGTGCCAGCAGCCAAAGACCGGGACAGGGGGCTTACGAGCAGTACTTC.

The genes are TRBV5-1 and TRBJ2-3, with 13 bases fitting TRBD2. V lost 5 bases and J lost 5; bases outside the gene matches: 5. Germline V gives CDR1 SGHRS, CDR2 YFSETQ. The CDR3 sequence is 15 residues long. The CDR3 here is CASRIGTSGEDTQYF. CDR3 sequence (DNA): TGCGCCAGCAGAATAGGGACTAGCGGGGAAGATACGCAGTATTTT.